Listed below are T cell receptor beta chains from one sample, sequenced in a study of blood T cells in healthy people across ages. TCRdb passed the 5' RACE reads through MiXCR, listing each CDR3 protein once. Here the sample spans 1.8 million or so distinct CDR3 sequences, around 40% being singletons. Sequencing input: blood. These receptor sequences come from a human donor in good health. Each CDR3 is given with its conserved first and last residue. D genes are given only for firm matches. The size of a clone is reported for some rows only, either as once, few or many, or as a class for expanded clones.

TRBV10-3	-	TRBJ2-3	few	15	CAISPLGGGADTQYF	TGTGCCATCAGCCCGTTAGGGGGGGGGGCAGATACGCAGTATTTT
TRBV2	-	TRBJ2-5	-	14	CASMPEAAVETQYF	TGTGCCAGCATGCCGGAGGCTGCTGTTGAGACCCAGTACTTC
TRBV20-1	-	TRBJ1-5	-	14	CSASLYREGQPQHF	TGCAGTGCTAGTTTATACAGGGAGGGCCAGCCCCAGCATTTT
TRBV5-5	-	TRBJ1-2	few	14	CASSPLVGSYGYTF	TGTGCCAGCAGCCCGTTGGTGGGGTCCTATGGCTACACCTTC
TRBV10-3	-	TRBJ1-1	-	11	CAISGGDEAFF	TGTGCCATCAGTGGGGGAGACGAAGCTTTCTTT
TRBV9	-	TRBJ2-7	few	14	CASSVDGDSYEQYF	TGTGCCAGCAGCGTAGACGGCGACTCCTACGAGCAGTACTTC
TRBV4-1	-	TRBJ2-7	few	12	CASSQEQTEQYF	TGCGCCAGCAGCCAAGAACAGACGGAGCAGTACTTC
TRBV4-2	TRBD2	TRBJ2-1	once	15	CASSLEPLAGAEQFF	TGTGCCAGCAGCCTTGAACCGTTAGCGGGCGCTGAGCAGTTCTTC
TRBV28	-	TRBJ2-3	-	11	CASSSPGQQYF	TGTGCCAGCAGTTCACCAGGACAGCAGTATTTT
TRBV7-8	-	TRBJ2-7	many	14	CASSLLGTPSEQYF	TGTGCCAGCAGCTTACTCGGGACTCCATCCGAGCAGTACTTC
TRBV5-1	-	TRBJ2-1	-	17	CASSLLTGASSYNEQFF	TGCGCCAGCAGCTTGCTCACCGGGGCCAGCTCCTACAATGAGCAGTTCTTC
TRBV29-1	TRBD1	TRBJ1-1	few	18	CSVDPTSGTANMNTEAFF	TGCAGCGTTGATCCAACTTCGGGGACAGCAAATATGAACACTGAAGCTTTCTTT
TRBV6-5	-	TRBJ1-1	-	15	CASSYLSVGNTEAFF	TGTGCCAGCAGTTACTTGAGTGTCGGGAACACTGAAGCTTTCTTT
TRBV6-6	-	TRBJ1-2	-	14	CASSYSRGEMGYTF	TGTGCCAGCAGTTACTCTAGGGGCGAGATGGGCTACACCTTC
TRBV29-1	TRBD2	TRBJ2-1	-	16	CSVESGLAWDYNEQFF	TGCAGCGTTGAATCGGGACTAGCGTGGGACTACAATGAGCAGTTCTTC